This is a list of T cell receptor beta chains from one sample in a study of T cells in Graves' hyperthyroidism and ophthalmopathy. TCRdb reprocessed the multiplex PCR reads via MiXCR and lists one record per CDR3 protein. The sample includes fewer than 500,000 distinct CDR3 sequences, more than 14% of them seen just once. Material for sequencing was blood. All receptors come from a woman aged 30 to 39 with Graves' ophthalmopathy. Each CDR3 is given with its conserved first and last residue. D genes are given only for firm matches. Some rows mark clone size as missing; the rest say once, few, many or name a class of expanded clone.

v_gene	abundance	d_gene	j_gene	CDR3nt	CDR3aa
TRBV2	NA	NA	TRBJ2-7	TGTGCCAGCAGTGAGTCAGGGATCTTCTACGAGCAGTACTTC	CASSESGIFYEQYF
TRBV12-3/TRBV12-4	NA	NA	TRBJ1-3	TGTGCCAGCAGTTTGCGTAGAGGGGCTGGAAACACCATATATTTT	CASSLRRGAGNTIYF
TRBV5-1	NA	NA	TRBJ2-4	TGCGCCAGCAGCCAAAACAGTGGCATTCAGTACTTC	CASSQNSGIQYF
TRBV4-2	few	NA	TRBJ2-6	TGTGCCAGCAGCCAAGAAGGGGGGGAAGGGTCTGGGGCCAACGTCCTGACTTTC	CASSQEGGEGSGANVLTF
TRBV18	many	NA	TRBJ1-1	TGTGCCAGCTCACCACGGGTCACAGACTCTGAAGCTTTCTTT	CASSPRVTDSEAFF
TRBV7-2	many	NA	TRBJ1-2	TGTGCCAGCAGCGGGAGGACTGGAGGCTATGGCTACACCTTC	CASSGRTGGYGYTF
TRBV4-1	NA	TRBD1	TRBJ2-6	TGCGCCAGCAGCCAAGTAGATTCTAGACAGGGGGCGAGAGGGGCCAACGTCCTGACTTTC	CASSQVDSRQGARGANVLTF
TRBV24-1	many	NA	TRBJ1-4	TGTGCCACCAGTGATTCCCGAAAAGGTGGGGGTGAAAAACTGTTTTTT	CATSDSRKGGGEKLFF
TRBV5-5	many	NA	TRBJ1-2	TGTGCCAGCAACCCGGGGGGGCGCGACTATGGCTACACCTTC	CASNPGGRDYGYTF
TRBV2	many	NA	TRBJ2-2	TGTGCCAGCACGGACGGGCAGGCCAGCACCGGGGAGCTGTTTTTT	CASTDGQASTGELFF
TRBV6-1	NA	TRBD2	TRBJ2-1	TGTGCCAGCGCAAGAGCTAGAGCGGGGCTACACTCCTACAATGAGCAGTTCTTC	CASARARAGLHSYNEQFF
TRBV7-2	many	NA	TRBJ2-4	TGTGCCAGCAGCTTAGCCACCCAATCCGGTAAAAACATTCAGTACTTC	CASSLATQSGKNIQYF
TRBV7-2	NA	TRBD1	TRBJ1-5	TGTGCCAGCAGCTCACTAGGACAGGGCTTTTCTCAGCCCCAGCATTTT	CASSSLGQGFSQPQHF
TRBV20-1	few	NA	TRBJ1-5	TGCAGTGCTAGAGAAGCATTGCCCCGGGACAGCAATCAGCCCCAGCATTTT	CSAREALPRDSNQPQHF
TRBV18	many	NA	TRBJ2-7	TGTGCCAGCTCACCACAACAGGGCCTCCCTACGGGGTACGAGCAGTACTTC	CASSPQQGLPTGYEQYF
TRBV4-2	NA	TRBD2	TRBJ2-3	TGTGCCAGCAGCCAAGTCTCTAGCGGGGGGGCCACAGATACGCAGTATTTT	CASSQVSSGGATDTQYF
TRBV12-3/TRBV12-4	many	TRBD2	TRBJ2-1	TGTGCCAGCAGTTTACTAGCGGTGAAGTACAATGAGCAGTTCTTC	CASSLLAVKYNEQFF
TRBV19	few	NA	TRBJ1-6	TGTGCCAGTAGTTCAACAACGAGCCATAATTCACCCCTCCACTTT	CASSSTTSHNSPLHF
TRBV30	many	NA	TRBJ1-2	TGTGCCTGGTTTGGTGGCTATGGCTACACCTTC	CAWFGGYGYTF
TRBV4-1	many	NA	TRBJ1-4	TGCGCCAGCAGCCAAGATACTTTCCTCGGGGGGTCTAATGAAAAACTGTTTTTT	CASSQDTFLGGSNEKLFF
TRBV12-3/TRBV12-4	many	TRBD2	TRBJ2-2	TGTGCCAGCAGGCCAGCGGGGGGGCCCACCGGGGAGCTGTTTTTT	CASRPAGGPTGELFF
TRBV6-1	many	NA	TRBJ1-1	TGTGCCAGCAGTGTTACAGTGACGAACACTGAAGCTTTCTTT	CASSVTVTNTEAFF
TRBV7-2	many	TRBD2	TRBJ2-3	TGTGCCAGCAGCTGGACTAGCGGGACAGATACGCAGTATTTT	CASSWTSGTDTQYF
TRBV5-8	few	NA	TRBJ2-5	TGTGCCAGCAGCTTGGGGGGGCGGCAAGAGACCCAGTACTTC	CASSLGGRQETQYF